This TCR beta chain was captured in a study of blood T cell repertoires in COVID-19. Study overall: Sites in the United States, Italy and Spain provided acute and convalescent COVID-19 samples. T cells, B-cell-depleted T cells, or PBMCs supplied cDNA or gDNA.

V lost 0 bases, J lost 3 bases, and 0 bases stayed unmatched. This CDR3 spans 14 amino acids. Germline V gene data show CDR1 as SGDLS and CDR2 as YYNGEE. The method was immunoSEQ multiplex PCR; TCRdb's version includes in-frame clones alone and lacks a portion of them. The sample lists over 60,000 clones; roughly 87% were seen once. Sequencing was done on a sample of peripheral blood. The sequence came from a woman aged 50 to 60 with active COVID-19. The chain combines TRBV9 with TRBJ1-1, with 9 positions matching TRBD1. The CDR3 DNA sequence: TGTGCCAGCAGCGTAGGGACAGGGGACACTGAAGCTTTCTTT. Translated: CASSVGTGDTEAFF.